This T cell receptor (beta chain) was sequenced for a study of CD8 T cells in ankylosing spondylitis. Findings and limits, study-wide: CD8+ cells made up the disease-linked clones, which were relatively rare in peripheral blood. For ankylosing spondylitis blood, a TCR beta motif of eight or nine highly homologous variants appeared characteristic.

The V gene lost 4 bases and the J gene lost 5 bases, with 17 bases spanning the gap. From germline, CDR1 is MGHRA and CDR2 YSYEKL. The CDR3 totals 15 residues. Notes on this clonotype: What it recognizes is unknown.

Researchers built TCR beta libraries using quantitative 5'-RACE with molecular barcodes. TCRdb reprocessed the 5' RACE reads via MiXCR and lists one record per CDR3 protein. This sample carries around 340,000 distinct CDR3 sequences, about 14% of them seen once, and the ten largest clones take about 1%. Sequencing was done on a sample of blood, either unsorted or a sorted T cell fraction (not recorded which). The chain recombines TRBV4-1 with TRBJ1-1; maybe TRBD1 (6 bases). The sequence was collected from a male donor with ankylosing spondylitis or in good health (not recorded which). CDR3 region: CASSLSTGTGTEAFF. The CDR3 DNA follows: TGCGCCAGCAGCCTGTCAACAGGGACGGGGACTGAAGCTTTCTTT.